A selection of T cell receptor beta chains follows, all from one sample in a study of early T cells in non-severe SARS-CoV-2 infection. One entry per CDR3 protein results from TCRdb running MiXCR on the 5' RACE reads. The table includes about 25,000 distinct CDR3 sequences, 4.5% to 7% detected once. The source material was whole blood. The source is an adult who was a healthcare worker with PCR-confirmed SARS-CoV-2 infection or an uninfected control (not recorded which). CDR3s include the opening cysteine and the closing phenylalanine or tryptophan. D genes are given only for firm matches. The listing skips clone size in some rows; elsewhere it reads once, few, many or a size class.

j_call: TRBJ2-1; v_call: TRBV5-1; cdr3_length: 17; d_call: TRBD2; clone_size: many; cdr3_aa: CASSWSLAGGVYNEQFF; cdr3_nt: TGCGCCAGCAGCTGGAGTTTAGCGGGGGGAGTTTACAATGAGCAGTTCTTC
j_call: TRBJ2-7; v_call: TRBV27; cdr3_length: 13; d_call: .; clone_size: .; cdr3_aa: CASSLEAPGEQYF; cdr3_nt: TGTGCCAGCAGTTTGGAAGCCCCGGGCGAGCAGTACTTC
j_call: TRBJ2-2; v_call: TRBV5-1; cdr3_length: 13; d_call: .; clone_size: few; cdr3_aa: CASSPEDTGELFF; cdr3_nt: TGCGCCAGCAGCCCAGAGGACACCGGGGAGCTGTTTTTT
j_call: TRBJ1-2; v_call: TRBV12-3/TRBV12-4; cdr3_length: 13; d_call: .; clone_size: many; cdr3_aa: CASSLRRVYGYTF; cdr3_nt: TGTGCCAGCAGTTTAAGGCGGGTCTATGGCTACACCTTC
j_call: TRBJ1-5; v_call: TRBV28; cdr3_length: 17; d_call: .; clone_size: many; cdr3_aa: CASSPPNRVRSNQPQHF; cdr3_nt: TGTGCCAGCAGCCCCCCCAACAGAGTTCGTAGCAATCAGCCCCAGCATTTT
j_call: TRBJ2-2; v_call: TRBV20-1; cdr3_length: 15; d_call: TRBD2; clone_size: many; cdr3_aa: CSARVSGVNTGELFF; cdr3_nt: TGCAGTGCTAGAGTAAGCGGGGTGAACACCGGGGAGCTGTTTTTT
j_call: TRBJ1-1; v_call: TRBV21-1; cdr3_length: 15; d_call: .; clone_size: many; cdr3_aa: CASSAHRALNTEAFF; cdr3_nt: TGTGCCAGCAGCGCCCACCGGGCCTTGAACACTGAAGCTTTCTTT
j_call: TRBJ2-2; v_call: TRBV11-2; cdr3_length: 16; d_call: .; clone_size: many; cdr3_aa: CASSLSGPGSTGELFF; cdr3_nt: TGTGCCAGCAGCTTATCGGGCCCGGGGTCTACCGGGGAGCTGTTTTTT
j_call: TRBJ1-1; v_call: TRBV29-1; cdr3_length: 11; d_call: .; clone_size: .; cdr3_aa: CAGGGNTEAFF; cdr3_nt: TGCGCGGGCGGGGGCAACACTGAAGCTTTCTTT
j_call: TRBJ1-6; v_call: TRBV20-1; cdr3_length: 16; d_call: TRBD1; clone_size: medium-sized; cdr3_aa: CSARDGTGTVNSPLHF; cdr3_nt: TGCAGTGCTAGAGATGGAACCGGGACAGTTAATTCACCCCTCCACTTT
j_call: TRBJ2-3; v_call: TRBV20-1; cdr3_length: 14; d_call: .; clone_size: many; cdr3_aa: CSARITFSTDTQYF; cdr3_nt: TGCAGTGCTAGAATCACATTTAGCACAGATACGCAGTATTTT
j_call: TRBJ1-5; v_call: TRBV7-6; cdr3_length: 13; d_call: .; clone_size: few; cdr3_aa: CASSSHRDQPQHF; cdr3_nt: TGTGCCAGCAGCTCCCACAGGGATCAGCCCCAGCATTTT
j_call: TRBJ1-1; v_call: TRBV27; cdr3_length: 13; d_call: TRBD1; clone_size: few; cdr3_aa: CASSQARGPEAFF; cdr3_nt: TGTGCCAGCAGTCAAGCCAGGGGGCCTGAAGCTTTCTTT
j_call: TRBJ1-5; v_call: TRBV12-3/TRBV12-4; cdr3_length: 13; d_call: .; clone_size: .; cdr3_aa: CASSLFSGQPQHF; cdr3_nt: TGTGCCAGCAGTTTATTTTCGGGTCAGCCCCAGCATTTT
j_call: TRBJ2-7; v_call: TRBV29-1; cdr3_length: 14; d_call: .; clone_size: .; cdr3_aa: CSVRPEGFSYEQYF; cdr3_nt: TGCAGCGTACGCCCTGAGGGGTTCTCCTACGAGCAGTACTTC
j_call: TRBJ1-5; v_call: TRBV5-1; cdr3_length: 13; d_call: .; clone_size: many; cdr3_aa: CASSKEGNQPQHF; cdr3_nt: TGCGCCAGCAGCAAGGAGGGCAATCAGCCCCAGCATTTT
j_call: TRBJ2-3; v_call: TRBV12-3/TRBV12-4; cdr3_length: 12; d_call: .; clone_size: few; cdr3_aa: CASTWSTDTQYF; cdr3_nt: TGTGCCAGCACTTGGAGCACAGATACGCAGTATTTT
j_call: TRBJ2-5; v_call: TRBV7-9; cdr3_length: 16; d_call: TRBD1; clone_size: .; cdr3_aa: CASSFPGGQGKETQYF; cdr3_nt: TGTGCCAGCAGCTTTCCAGGCGGACAGGGGAAAGAGACCCAGTACTTC
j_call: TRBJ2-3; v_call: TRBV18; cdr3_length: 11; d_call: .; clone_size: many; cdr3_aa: CASSPGDTQYF; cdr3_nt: TGTGCCAGCTCACCCGGGGATACGCAGTATTTT
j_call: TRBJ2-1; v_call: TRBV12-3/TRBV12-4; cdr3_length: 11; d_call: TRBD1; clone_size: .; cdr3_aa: CASSASQGEFF; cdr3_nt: TGTGCCAGCAGTGCGAGCCAGGGGGAGTTCTTC
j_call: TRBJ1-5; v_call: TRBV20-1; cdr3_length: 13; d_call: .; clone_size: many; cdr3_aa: CSALRTSNQPQHF; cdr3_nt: TGCAGTGCCCTGAGGACCAGCAATCAGCCCCAGCATTTT
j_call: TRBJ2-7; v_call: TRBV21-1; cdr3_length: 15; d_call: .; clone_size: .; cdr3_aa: CASSLPGTGTHEQYF; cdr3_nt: TGTGCCAGCAGCCTCCCCGGGACAGGGACACACGAGCAGTACTTC
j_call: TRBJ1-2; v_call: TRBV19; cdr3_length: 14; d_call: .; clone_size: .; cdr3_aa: CASTETKWAYGYTF; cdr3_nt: TGTGCCAGTACGGAAACGAAATGGGCCTATGGCTACACCTTC
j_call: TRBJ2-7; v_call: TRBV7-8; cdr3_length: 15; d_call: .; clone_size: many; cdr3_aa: CASSLISDPTSEQYF; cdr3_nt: TGTGCCAGCAGCTTAATTTCGGACCCGACCAGCGAGCAGTACTTC
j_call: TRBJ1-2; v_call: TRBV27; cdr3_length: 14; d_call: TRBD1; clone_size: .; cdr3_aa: CASSPRTGESGYTF; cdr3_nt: TGTGCCAGCAGTCCACGGACAGGGGAAAGTGGCTACACCTTC
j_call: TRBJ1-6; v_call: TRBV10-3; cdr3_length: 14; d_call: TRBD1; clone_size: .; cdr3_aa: CATKPGQGNSPLHF; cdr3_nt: TGTGCCACAAAACCGGGACAGGGTAATTCACCCCTCCACTTT
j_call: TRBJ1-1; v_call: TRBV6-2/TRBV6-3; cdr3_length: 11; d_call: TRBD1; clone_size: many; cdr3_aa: CASSRKGAAFF; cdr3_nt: TGTGCCAGCAGCCGAAAGGGGGCGGCTTTCTTT
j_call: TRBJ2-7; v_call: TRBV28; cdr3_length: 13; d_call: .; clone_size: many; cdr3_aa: CASGATDTYEQYF; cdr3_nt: TGTGCCAGCGGAGCCACAGATACCTACGAGCAGTACTTC
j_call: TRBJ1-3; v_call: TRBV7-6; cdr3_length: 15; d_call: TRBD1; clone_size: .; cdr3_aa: CASSLFGTEGNTIYF; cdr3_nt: TGTGCCAGCAGCTTATTTGGGACAGAGGGAAACACCATATATTTT
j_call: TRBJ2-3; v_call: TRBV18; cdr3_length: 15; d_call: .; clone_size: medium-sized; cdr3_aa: CASSPWGRSTDTQYF; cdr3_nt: TGTGCCAGCTCACCATGGGGACGGAGCACAGATACGCAGTATTTT
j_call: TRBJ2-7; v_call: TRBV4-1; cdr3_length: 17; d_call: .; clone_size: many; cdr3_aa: CASSPPAKGSSSYEQYF; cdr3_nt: TGCGCCAGCAGCCCCCCGGCGAAGGGCAGCAGTTCCTACGAGCAGTACTTC
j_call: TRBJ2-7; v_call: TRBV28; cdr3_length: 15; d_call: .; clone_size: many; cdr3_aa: CASSPVEGHTYEQYF; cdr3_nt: TGTGCCAGCAGTCCCGTGGAGGGACATACCTACGAGCAGTACTTC
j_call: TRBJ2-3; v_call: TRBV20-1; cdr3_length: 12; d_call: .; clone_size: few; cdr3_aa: CSAREWPDTQYF; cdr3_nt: TGCAGTGCTAGAGAGTGGCCAGATACGCAGTATTTT
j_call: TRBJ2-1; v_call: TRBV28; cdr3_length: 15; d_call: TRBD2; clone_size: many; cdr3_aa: CASRRGLAGVNEQFF; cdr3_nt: TGTGCCAGCAGGCGCGGACTAGCGGGGGTAAATGAGCAGTTCTTC
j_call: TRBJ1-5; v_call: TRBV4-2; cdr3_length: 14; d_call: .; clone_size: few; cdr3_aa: CASSLQGSNQPQHF; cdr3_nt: TGTGCCAGCAGCCTTCAGGGAAGCAATCAGCCCCAGCATTTT
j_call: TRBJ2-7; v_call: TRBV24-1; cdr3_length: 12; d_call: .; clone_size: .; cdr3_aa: CATSDNSYEQYF; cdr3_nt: TGTGCCACCAGTGACAATTCCTACGAGCAGTACTTC
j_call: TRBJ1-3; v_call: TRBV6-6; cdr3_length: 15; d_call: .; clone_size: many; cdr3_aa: CASSSPSDGRNTIYF; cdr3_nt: TGTGCCAGCAGTTCACCCTCCGACGGGCGAAACACCATATATTTT
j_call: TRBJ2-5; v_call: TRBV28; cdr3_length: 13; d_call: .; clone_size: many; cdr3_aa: CASSFGGAETQYF; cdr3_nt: TGTGCCAGCAGTTTTGGGGGCGCAGAGACCCAGTACTTC
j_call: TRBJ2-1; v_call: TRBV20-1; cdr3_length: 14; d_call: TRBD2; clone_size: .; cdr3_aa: CSALPPTSDNEQFF; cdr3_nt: TGCAGTGCCCTCCCCCCGACTAGCGACAATGAGCAGTTCTTC